The T cell receptor beta chain under discussion was sequenced for a study of shared clonotypes between healthy human individuals. Study as a whole: A few men and two women, aged 18 to 49, were donors.

Naive CD8 isolation took CD45RO-negative cells positively selected for CCR7 and excluded terminally differentiated effector memory CD45RA+ cells. The study's findings and limits: Non-shared clonotypes showed lower generation probabilities than clonotypes common to all four donors. The naive CD4 repertoires of a few donors were compared, and roughly 5% of clonotypes were shared.

Libraries were prepared by immunoSEQ multiplex PCR; TCRdb keeps only in-frame clonotypes and omits some of them. Of millions of clones listed, more than 85% are singletons. As regards this clone: What it binds is not known.

The clonotype originates from a man aged 18-30 years in good health. Some clones in this sample may be carry-over from other donors' samples. Sequencing was done on a sample of naive CD8+ T cells from PBMCs.

DNA of the CDR3: TGTGCCTGGACCTTATCCCGGGGGACAGGGTCCCCCTACGAGCAGTACTTC. It encodes CAWTLSRGTGSPYEQYF. The chain links TRBV30 to TRBJ2-5, with 9 bases that match TRBD1. The DNA end is a closer match to TRBJ2-7, so the J assignment may be wrong. The CDR3 consists of 17 residues. CDR1 is GTSNPN and CDR2 is SVGIG in the germline V gene (reference sequence).